The clone carrying this TCR beta chain appeared once. Reverse transcription of roughly 0.5 to 1 ug RNA was performed with random hexamers. Amplification of TCR beta CDR3 spanned 54 Vbeta and 13 Jbeta via immunoSEQ multiplex PCR. TCRdb recomputed calls from the immunoSEQ multiplex PCR reads with MiXCR, one row per CDR3 protein. The table has about 240,000 distinct CDR3 sequences, less than 96% seen once. The sample belongs to a study of CD8 T cells in Susac syndrome. Turning to the study itself: The sequenced Susac syndrome patients comprised roughly 6 with active disease and roughly eight in remission.

The CDR3 covers 14 residues. Trimming took off 3 bases at V and 6 bases at J, with 14 bases between the two ends. The J gene is TRBJ1-2, the V gene TRBV12-3 or TRBV12-4; TRBD1 is a possible D gene (5 bases). The sample taken for sequencing was CD4+ T cells from PBMCs. The TCR comes from a human donor with Susac syndrome. The chain's CDR3 is CASSLRGGRDGYTF. Here the CDR3 DNA reads TGTGCCAGCAGTTTGCGGGGGGGGAGGGATGGCTACACCTTC.